This TCR beta chain was observed in a study of blood T cell repertoires in COVID-19. About the study: The analysed material was cDNA or gDNA that came from T cells, B-cell-depleted T cells, or PBMCs.

Per the original data handling: The authors estimated nucleated cell counts from reference gene primer amplification. The assay was immunoSEQ multiplex PCR, and TCRdb's table has in-frame clones only and misses some. Clone size and V and J calls were adopted from that table, with D and trimming inferred from the DNA. The table includes over 85,000 clones, 91% detected once. V was pared by 3 bases and J by 1 base, with 10 bases between. Germline CDR1 is MNHNS and CDR2 is SASEGT. CDR3 length equals 14 residues. This clone has a handful of counts. The receptor's source is a man aged 18 to 30 with acute or convalescent COVID-19. The chain has TRBV6-1 and TRBJ2-7; no definite D call. The sample taken for sequencing was peripheral blood. The CDR3: CASSDNAVSYEQYF. The CDR3 DNA follows: TGTGCCAGCAGTGATAATGCAGTTTCCTACGAGCAGTACTTC.